The 10 T cell receptor beta chains reported below all come from one sample, sequenced in a study of T cell changes during pregnancy in multiple sclerosis. Libraries were prepared by immunoSEQ multiplex PCR; TCRdb keeps only in-frame clonotypes and omits some of them. Counted here are 40,000 to 50,000 clones, about 94% occurring once; the ten biggest clones make up around 4%. The sample was CD8+ T cells from peripheral blood mononuclear cells, taken in the first trimester of pregnancy. These receptors were obtained from a female donor with multiple sclerosis, enrolled in a pregnancy study.

The chain combines TRBV4-2 with TRBJ2-3, with a tentative D call TRBD2 (6 bases). V lost 0 bases, J lost 2 bases, and 12 bases lay in between. Germline CDR1 reads LGHNA; CDR2 reads YNFKEQ. The CDR3 is 16 amino acids. CDR3 residues: CASSQESAGYTDTQYF. CDR3 DNA: TGTGCCAGCAGCCAAGAGTCCGCGGGGTACACAGATACGCAGTATTTT.

V is TRBV19 and J is TRBJ2-1, with 10 positions matching TRBD2. The CDR3 runs to 17 residues. In germline, CDR1 is LNHDA, CDR2 SQIVND (reference sequence). V dropped 0 bases and J dropped 9; count of bases not matched to a gene: 11. In nucleotides, the CDR3 is TGTGCCAGTAGTATAGATCGATGGAGCGGGGGGGCGTTTGAGCAGTTCTTC. Protein sequence: CASSIDRWSGGAFEQFF.

The CDR3 is CASSSTADGETQYF. The CDR3 DNA is TGTGCCAGCAGCTCGACCGCAGACGGGGAGACCCAGTACTTC. This sequence joins TRBV7-3 and TRBJ2-5; D unresolved. This CDR3 is built from 14 residues. Germline CDR1 reads SGHTA; CDR2 reads FQGTGA. With 4 bases removed from V and 5 bases from J, the gap between germline ends came to 14 bases.

V is TRBV9 and J is TRBJ2-1, with D possibly TRBD2 on 6 matching bases. Germline V gives CDR1 SGDLS, CDR2 YYNGEE. The ends were cut back, 4 bases at V and 5 bases at J, with 13 bases in the middle. The CDR3 spans 14 residues. This CDR3 reads CASSSGGLHNEQFF. CDR3 sequence (DNA): TGTGCCAGCAGCTCCGGGGGACTCCACAATGAGCAGTTCTTC.

The CDR3 nucleotides read TGTGCCAGCAGCTTAGTGGGGGCGTACAGGGGGGATCAGCCCCAGCATTTT. It codes for CASSLVGAYRGDQPQHF. The chain joins TRBV7-8 to TRBJ1-5; 8 bases map to TRBD1. With 1 base clipped from V and 5 bases from J, the junction kept 10 bases outside the gene matches. Germline lookup yields CDR1 SGHVS and CDR2 FQNEAQ. The CDR3 is 17 amino acids.

The chain is built from TRBV5-1 and TRBJ2-2; D is uncertain. The CDR3 consists of 15 residues. The germline CDR1 and CDR2 sequences are SGHRS and YFSETQ. The V end was cut by 1 base, the J end by 2 bases, with 9 bases between. Here the CDR3 DNA reads TGCGCCAGCAGCTTGTCCGCGACAAACACCGGGGAGCTGTTTTTT. Translated: CASSLSATNTGELFF.

The chain couples TRBV5-1 to TRBJ2-1, with D unclear. There are 12 residues in the CDR3. Germline assignment: CDR1 SGHRS and CDR2 YFSETQ. V lost 4 bases, J lost 10 bases, and 12 bases lay in between. The CDR3 sequence is CASSPGYLEQFF. For the CDR3, the DNA is TGCGCCAGCAGCCCCGGGTATCTGGAGCAGTTCTTC.

The rearrangement links TRBV7-3 to TRBJ2-1; 7 nucleotides line up with TRBD2. The germline V gene has CDR1 SGHTA and CDR2 FQGTGA. J was trimmed by 5 bases and V by 5 bases; bases with no gene match: 6. CDR3 length: 14 amino acids. DNA for the CDR3: TGTGCCAGCAGCCAAATGGGGGGGAACAATGAGCAGTTCTTC. It specifies CASSQMGGNNEQFF.

J is TRBJ2-1 and V is TRBV9; D perhaps matches TRBD2 (6 bases). There are 16 residues in the CDR3. V gave up 2 bases and J gave up 0 bases, with 12 bases separating them. From germline, CDR1 is SGDLS and CDR2 YYNGEE. CDR3 residues: CASSVGGSSSYNEQFF. DNA of the CDR3: TGTGCCAGCAGCGTTGGAGGGTCTAGCTCCTACAATGAGCAGTTCTTC. The whole variable domain, remainder taken from reference TRBV9 and TRBJ2-1, is DSGVTQTPKHLITATGQRVTLRCSPRSGDLSVYWYQQSLDQGLQFLIQYYNGEERAKGNILERFSAQQFPDLHSELNLSSLELGDSALYFCASSVGGSSSYNEQFFGPGTRLTVL.

This chain joins TRBV6-1 and TRBJ2-7, with 9 bases matching TRBD1. Germline values: CDR1 MNHNS, CDR2 SASEGT. CDR3 length equals 15 residues. V dropped 5 bases and J dropped 3; count of bases not matched to a gene: 8. DNA for the CDR3: TGTGCCAGCAGTTGGCGGACAGGGGTCATCTACGAGCAGTACTTC. The encoded protein is CASSWRTGVIYEQYF.